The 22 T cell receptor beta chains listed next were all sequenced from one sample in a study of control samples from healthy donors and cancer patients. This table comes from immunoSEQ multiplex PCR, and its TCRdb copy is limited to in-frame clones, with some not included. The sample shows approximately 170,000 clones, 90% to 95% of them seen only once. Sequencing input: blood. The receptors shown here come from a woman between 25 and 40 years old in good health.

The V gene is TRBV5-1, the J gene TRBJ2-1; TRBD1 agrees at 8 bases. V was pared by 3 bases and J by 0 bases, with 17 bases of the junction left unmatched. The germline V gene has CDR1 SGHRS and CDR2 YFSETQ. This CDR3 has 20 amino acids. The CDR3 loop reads CASSSIPVLGQGPSYNEQFF. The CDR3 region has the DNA TGCGCCAGCAGCTCCATCCCTGTTCTTGGACAGGGCCCCTCCTACAATGAGCAGTTCTTC.

The CDR3 loop is CASSQDLGLTQGTQYF. CDR3 DNA: TGCGCCAGCAGCCAAGATCTAGGTCTGACACAGGGTACGCAGTATTTT. The chain employs TRBV4-3 and TRBJ2-3; a possible D gene is TRBD1 (6 bases). V dropped 0 bases and J dropped 8 bases, with 18 bases sitting between them. The CDR3 spans 16 residues. Germline CDR1 and CDR2: LGHNA and YSLEER.

Here the CDR3 DNA reads TGTGCCAGTAGTGAGGCGAGGGGCGAGCAGTTCTTC. Protein: CASSEARGEQFF. This rearrangement joins TRBV19 to TRBJ2-1; D is perhaps TRBD1 or TRBD2 (5 bases each). This CDR3 is 12 amino acids long. Trimming removed 5 bases from V and 10 bases from J, with 12 bases in between. Germline CDR1 reads LNHDA; CDR2 reads SQIVND (reference sequence).

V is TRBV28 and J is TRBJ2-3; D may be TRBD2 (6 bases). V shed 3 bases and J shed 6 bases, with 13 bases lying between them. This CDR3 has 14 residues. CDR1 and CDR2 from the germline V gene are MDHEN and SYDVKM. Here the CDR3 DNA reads TGTGCCAGCAGTTTTCCCAGCGGGTCCGATACGCAGTATTTT. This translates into CASSFPSGSDTQYF. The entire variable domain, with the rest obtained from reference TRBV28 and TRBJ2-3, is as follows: DVKVTQSSRYLVKRTGEKVFLECVQDMDHENMFWYRQDPGLGLRLIYFSYDVKMKEKGDIPEGYSVSREKKERFSLILESASTNQTSMYLCASSFPSGSDTQYFGPGTRLTVL.

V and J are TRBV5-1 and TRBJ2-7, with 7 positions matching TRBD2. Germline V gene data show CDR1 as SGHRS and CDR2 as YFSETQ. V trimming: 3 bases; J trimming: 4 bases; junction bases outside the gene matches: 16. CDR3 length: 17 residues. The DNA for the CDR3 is TGCGCCAGCAGCTGGGGGACGGGGGGACGAAAGTGGTACGAGCAGTACTTC. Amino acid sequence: CASSWGTGGRKWYEQYF.

The CDR3 DNA reads as TGTGCCAGCAGTTACCCAGGGGGCACTGAAGCTTTCTTT. Translated, it gives CASSYPGGTEAFF. This rearrangement joins TRBV6-5 to TRBJ1-1, with 7 bases lining up with TRBD1. J was trimmed by 4 bases and V by 2 bases; bases with no gene match: 1. The germline V gene encodes CDR1 MNHEY and CDR2 SVGAGI. The CDR3 runs to 13 residues.

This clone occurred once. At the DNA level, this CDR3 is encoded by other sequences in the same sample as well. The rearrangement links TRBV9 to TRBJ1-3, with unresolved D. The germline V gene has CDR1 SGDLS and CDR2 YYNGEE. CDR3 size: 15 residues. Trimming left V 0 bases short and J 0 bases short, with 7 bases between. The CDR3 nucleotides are TGTGCCAGCAGCGTAGCCGGGAGCTCTGGAAACACCATATATTTT. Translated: CASSVAGSSGNTIYF.

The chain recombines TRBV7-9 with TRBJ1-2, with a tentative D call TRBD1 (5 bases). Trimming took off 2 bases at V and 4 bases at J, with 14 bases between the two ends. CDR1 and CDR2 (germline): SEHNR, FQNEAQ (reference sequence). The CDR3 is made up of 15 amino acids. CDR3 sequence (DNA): TGTGCCAGCAGCTTATGGGTCGGGACCTCCTATGGCTACACCTTC. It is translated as CASSLWVGTSYGYTF.

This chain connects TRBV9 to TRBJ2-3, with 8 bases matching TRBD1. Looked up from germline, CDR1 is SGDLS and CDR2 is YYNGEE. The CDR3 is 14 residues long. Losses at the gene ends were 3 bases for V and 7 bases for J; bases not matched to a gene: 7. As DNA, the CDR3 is TGTGCCAGCAGCGCCAGGACAGGGAGGAATACGCAGTATTTT. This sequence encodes CASSARTGRNTQYF.

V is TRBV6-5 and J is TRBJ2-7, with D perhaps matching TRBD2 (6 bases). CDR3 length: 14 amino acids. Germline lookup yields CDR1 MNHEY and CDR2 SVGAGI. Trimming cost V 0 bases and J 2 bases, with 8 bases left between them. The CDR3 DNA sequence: TGTGCCAGCAGTTACTCGTCGGGGGCCTACGAGCAGTACTTC. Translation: CASSYSSGAYEQYF.

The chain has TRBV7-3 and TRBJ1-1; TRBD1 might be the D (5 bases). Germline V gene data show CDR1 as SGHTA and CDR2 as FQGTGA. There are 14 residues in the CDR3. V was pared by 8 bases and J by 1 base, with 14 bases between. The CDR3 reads CASVSSGGNTEAFF. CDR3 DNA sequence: TGTGCCAGCGTCTCTTCTGGGGGGAACACTGAAGCTTTCTTT.

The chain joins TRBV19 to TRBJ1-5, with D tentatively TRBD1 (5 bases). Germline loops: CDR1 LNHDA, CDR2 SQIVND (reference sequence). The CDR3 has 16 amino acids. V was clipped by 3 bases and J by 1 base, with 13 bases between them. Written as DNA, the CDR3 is TGTGCCAGTAGTATTGGCTCCCGGGGGAGCAATCAGCCCCAGCATTTT. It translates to CASSIGSRGSNQPQHF. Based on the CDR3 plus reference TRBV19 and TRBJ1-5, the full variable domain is DGGITQSPKYLFRKEGQNVTLSCEQNLNHDAMYWYRQDPGQGLRLIYYSQIVNDFQKGDIAEGYSVSREKKESFPLTVTSAQKNPTAFYLCASSIGSRGSNQPQHFGDGTRLSIL.

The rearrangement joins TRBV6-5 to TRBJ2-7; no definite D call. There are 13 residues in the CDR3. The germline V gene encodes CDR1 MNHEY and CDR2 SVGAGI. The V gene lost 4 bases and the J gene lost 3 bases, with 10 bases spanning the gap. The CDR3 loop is CASSLDGFYEQYF. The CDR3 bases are TGTGCCAGCAGTTTAGACGGGTTCTACGAGCAGTACTTC.

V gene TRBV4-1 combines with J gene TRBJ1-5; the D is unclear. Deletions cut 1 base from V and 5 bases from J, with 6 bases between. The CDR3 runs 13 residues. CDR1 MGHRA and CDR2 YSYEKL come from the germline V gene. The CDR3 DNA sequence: TGCGCCAGCAGCCAAGGCCTAGATCAGCCCCAGCATTTT. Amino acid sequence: CASSQGLDQPQHF.

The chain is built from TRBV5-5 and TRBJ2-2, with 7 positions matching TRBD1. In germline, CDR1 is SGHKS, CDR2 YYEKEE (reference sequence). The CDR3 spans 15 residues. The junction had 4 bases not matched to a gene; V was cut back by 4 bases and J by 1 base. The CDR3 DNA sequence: TGTGCCAGCAGCACAGGGACAGAGAACACCGGGGAGCTGTTTTTT. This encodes CASSTGTENTGELFF.

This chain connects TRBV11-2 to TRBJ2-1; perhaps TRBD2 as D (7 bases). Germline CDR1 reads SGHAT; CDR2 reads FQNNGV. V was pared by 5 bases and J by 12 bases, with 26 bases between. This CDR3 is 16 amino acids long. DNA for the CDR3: TGTGCCAGCAGCCCCACGCAAAGCGGGACAAAATCGGGGCAGTTCTTC. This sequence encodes CASSPTQSGTKSGQFF.

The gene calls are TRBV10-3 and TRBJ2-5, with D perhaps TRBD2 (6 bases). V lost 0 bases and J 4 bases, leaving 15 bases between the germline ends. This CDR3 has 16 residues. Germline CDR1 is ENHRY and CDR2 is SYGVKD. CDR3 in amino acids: CAISESKGRMGETQYF. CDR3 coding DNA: TGTGCCATCAGTGAGTCGAAGGGGAGGATGGGAGAGACCCAGTACTTC.

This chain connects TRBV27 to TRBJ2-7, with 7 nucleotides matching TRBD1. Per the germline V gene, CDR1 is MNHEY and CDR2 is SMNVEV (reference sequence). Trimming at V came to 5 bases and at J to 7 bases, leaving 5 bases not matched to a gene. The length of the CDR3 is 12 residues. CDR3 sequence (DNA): TGTGCCAGCAGTCATGACAGGGTTGAGCAGTACTTC. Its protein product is CASSHDRVEQYF.

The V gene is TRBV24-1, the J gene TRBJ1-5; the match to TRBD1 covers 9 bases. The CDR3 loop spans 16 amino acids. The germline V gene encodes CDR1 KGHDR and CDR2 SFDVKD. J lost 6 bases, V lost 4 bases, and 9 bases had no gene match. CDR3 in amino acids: CATSDPGQGMGQPQHF. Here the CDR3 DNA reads TGTGCCACCAGTGACCCGGGACAGGGAATGGGTCAGCCCCAGCATTTT.

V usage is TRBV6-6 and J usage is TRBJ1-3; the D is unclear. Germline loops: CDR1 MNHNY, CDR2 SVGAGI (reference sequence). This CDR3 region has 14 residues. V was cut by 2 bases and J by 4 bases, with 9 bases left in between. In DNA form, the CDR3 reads TGTGCCAGCAGTTACCGACGGGAGGGAAACACCATATATTTT. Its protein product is CASSYRREGNTIYF.

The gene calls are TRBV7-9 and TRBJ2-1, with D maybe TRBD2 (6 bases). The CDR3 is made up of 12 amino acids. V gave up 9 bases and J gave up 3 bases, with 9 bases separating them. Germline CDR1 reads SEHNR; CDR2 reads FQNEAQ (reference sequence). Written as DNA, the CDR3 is TGTGCCAGTAATAGCGGCTACAATGAGCAGTTCTTC. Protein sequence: CASNSGYNEQFF.

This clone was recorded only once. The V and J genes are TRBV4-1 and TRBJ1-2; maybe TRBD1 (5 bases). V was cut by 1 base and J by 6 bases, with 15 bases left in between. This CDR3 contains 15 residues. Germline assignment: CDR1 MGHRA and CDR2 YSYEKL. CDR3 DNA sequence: TGCGCCAGCAGCCAAGCCGGTAGGGGCCCGGATGGCTACACCTTC. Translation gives CASSQAGRGPDGYTF.